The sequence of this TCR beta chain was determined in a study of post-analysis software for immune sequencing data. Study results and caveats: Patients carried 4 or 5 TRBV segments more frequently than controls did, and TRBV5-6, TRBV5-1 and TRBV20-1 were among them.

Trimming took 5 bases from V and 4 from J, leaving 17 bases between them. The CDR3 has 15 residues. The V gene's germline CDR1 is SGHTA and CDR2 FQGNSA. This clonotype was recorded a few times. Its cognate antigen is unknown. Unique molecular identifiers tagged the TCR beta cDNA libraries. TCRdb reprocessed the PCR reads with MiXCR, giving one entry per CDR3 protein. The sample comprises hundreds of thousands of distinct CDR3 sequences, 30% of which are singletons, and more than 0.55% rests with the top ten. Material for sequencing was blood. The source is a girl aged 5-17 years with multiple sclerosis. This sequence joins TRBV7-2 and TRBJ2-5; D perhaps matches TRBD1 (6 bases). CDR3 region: CASSPTGHPRETQYF. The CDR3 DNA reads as TGTGCCAGCAGCCCGACGGGACATCCACGAGAGACCCAGTACTTC.